Shown below are 2 T cell receptor beta chains from a single sample sequenced in a study of cytomegalovirus exposure and HLA in healthy donors. In the PCR, 60 Vbeta and 13 Jbeta primers were used. Profiled with immunoSEQ multiplex PCR; TCRdb holds only in-frame clones, not every one. The sample lists about 130,000 clones, 77% occurring once. The sample taken for sequencing was PBMCs. Source of these receptors: a male donor in good health and CMV-seropositive.

This chain connects TRBV27 to TRBJ2-7; a possible D gene is TRBD1 (6 bases). The CDR3 has 16 residues. Germline V lookup: CDR1 MNHEY, CDR2 SMNVEV (reference sequence). V gave up 6 bases and J gave up 5 bases, with 23 bases separating them. The CDR3 nucleotides read TGTGCCAGCAGAGTCTACGCCGGAAACAGGGACGACGAGCAGTACTTC. It encodes CASRVYAGNRDDEQYF.

The rearrangement uses TRBV6-5 and TRBJ2-1, with D possibly TRBD2 on 7 matching bases. CDR1 and CDR2 (germline): MNHEY, SVGAGI. V shed 0 bases and J shed 9 bases, with 12 bases lying between them. CDR3 length equals 14 residues. CDR3 nucleotide sequence: TGTGCCAGCAGTTACTCAGGGGGGGGTCGTGAGCAGTTCTTC. It is translated as CASSYSGGGREQFF.